What follows are 27 T cell receptor beta chains derived from one specimen sequenced in a study of blood T cell repertoires in COVID-19. Assay: immunoSEQ multiplex PCR; the TCRdb copy retains only in-frame clones and omits some. Here the sample spans over 250,000 clones, 75% to 90% being singletons. Specimen: peripheral blood. The receptors derive from a woman aged 65 to 85 with COVID-19, enrolled during active disease.

The J gene is TRBJ2-1, the V gene TRBV24-1; D is perhaps TRBD1 (5 bases). CDR1 and CDR2 (germline): KGHDR, SFDVKD. Trimming took off 0 bases at V and 8 bases at J, with 13 bases between the two ends. CDR3 length equals 15 residues. CDR3 DNA: TGTGCCACCAGTGATTTGGGGCTCTCCAGGGATGAGCAGTTCTTC. Translation gives CATSDLGLSRDEQFF.

The V gene is TRBV6-6, the J gene TRBJ1-2, with a tentative D call TRBD1 (5 bases). V lost 0 bases and J lost 6, with 11 bases in between. Germline loops: CDR1 MNHNY, CDR2 SVGAGI (reference sequence). CDR3 size: 14 residues. CDR3 DNA sequence: TGTGCCAGCAGTTACTCGAGCGAGACAGATGGCTACACCTTC. Translated: CASSYSSETDGYTF.

The CDR3 loop reads CASRHGGVAYGYTF. CDR3 in DNA: TGTGCCAGCAGGCACGGAGGGGTGGCCTATGGCTACACCTTC. The rearrangement links TRBV27 to TRBJ1-2; TRBD1 is a possible D gene (5 bases). Germline loops: CDR1 MNHEY, CDR2 SMNVEV (reference sequence). This CDR3 spans 14 amino acids. The V end was cut by 6 bases, the J end by 4 bases, with 15 bases between.

V gene TRBV5-6 combines with J gene TRBJ1-1; perhaps TRBD1 as D (6 bases). CDR3 length: 12 amino acids. CDR1 is SGHDT and CDR2 is YYEEEE in the germline V gene. V lost 0 bases, J lost 7 bases, and 7 bases lay in between. CDR3 amino acids: CASSLGQDEAFF. The CDR3 DNA follows: TGTGCCAGCAGCTTGGGACAGGATGAAGCTTTCTTT.

The V gene is TRBV5-5, the J gene TRBJ2-7, with D tentatively TRBD1 (5 bases). V dropped 2 bases and J dropped 0 bases, with 24 bases sitting between them. The CDR3 is made up of 19 amino acids. Germline V gene sequence: CDR1 SGHKS, CDR2 YYEKEE (reference sequence). Here the CDR3 DNA reads TGTGCCAGCAGCTTCCGGACACCTATCTACTTAGCTGGCTCCTACGAGCAGTACTTC. Protein sequence: CASSFRTPIYLAGSYEQYF.

J is TRBJ2-5 and V is TRBV7-2; D gene uncertain. V was cut by 5 bases and J by 2 bases, with 6 bases left in between. From germline, CDR1 is SGHTA and CDR2 FQGNSA. This CDR3 region has 12 residues. The DNA for the CDR3 is TGTGCCAGCAGCCACCAGCAAGAGACCCAGTACTTC. Residues: CASSHQQETQYF.

The chain is built from TRBV24-1 and TRBJ2-5; D unresolved. With 0 bases removed from V and 5 bases from J, the gap between germline ends came to 9 bases. This CDR3 is built from 14 residues. Germline V CDR1 and CDR2: KGHDR, SFDVKD. The CDR3 nucleotides read TGTGCCACCAGTGATTTGCCGTCCGGGGAGACCCAGTACTTC. This sequence encodes CATSDLPSGETQYF.

The chain uses TRBV5-4 and TRBJ2-7; 9 bases align to TRBD1. The CDR3 loop spans 15 amino acids. Per germline, CDR1 SGHNT and CDR2 YYREEE (reference sequence). V lost 4 bases to trimming and J lost 2 bases; unmatched junction nucleotides: 7. CDR3 residues: CASSVSGTGPYEQYF. The CDR3 coding sequence is TGTGCCAGCAGCGTCTCCGGGACAGGGCCCTACGAGCAGTACTTC.

This chain joins TRBV5-1 and TRBJ2-3; 15 bases are shared with TRBD2. The CDR3 consists of 17 residues. V lost 4 bases and J lost 3; bases outside the gene matches: 6. Germline V gene sequence: CDR1 SGHRS, CDR2 YFSETQ. The CDR3 DNA reads as TGCGCCAGCAGCCCCGGGACTAGCGGGGGGATAACAGATACGCAGTATTTT. Its translation: CASSPGTSGGITDTQYF.

The V gene is TRBV5-8, the J gene TRBJ1-2, with D perhaps TRBD1 (5 bases). Germline lookup yields CDR1 SGHTS and CDR2 YDEGEE. The V end was cut by 0 bases, the J end by 5 bases, with 11 bases between. CDR3 length: 14 amino acids. In DNA form, the CDR3 reads TGTGCCAGCAGCTTGGTTGGGGCGGAATATGGCTACACCTTC. Translation: CASSLVGAEYGYTF.

The chain employs TRBV10-2 and TRBJ1-4; D gene unclear. The germline V gene encodes CDR1 WSHSY and CDR2 SAAADI. This CDR3 comprises 14 residues. The V and J ends lost 6 bases and 5 bases respectively, with 13 bases between them. CDR3 sequence reads: CASRMTAGNEKLFF. As DNA, the CDR3 is TGCGCCAGCAGAATGACCGCCGGGAATGAAAAACTGTTTTTT.

This chain joins TRBV4-3 and TRBJ1-4, with D possibly matching TRBD1 (5 bases). From germline, CDR1 is LGHNA and CDR2 YSLEER. The CDR3 extends over 20 amino acids. Trimming took 1 base from V and 3 from J, leaving 24 bases between them. DNA for the CDR3: TGCGCCAGCAGCCAAGCCACAGGTTTTGTCTTCTCCCGGGCTAATGAAAAACTGTTTTTT. This translates into CASSQATGFVFSRANEKLFF.

The chain uses TRBV2 and TRBJ1-2; D is unclear. CDR1 and CDR2 from the germline V gene are SNHLY and FYNNEI. This CDR3 has 13 amino acids. V lost 2 bases and J lost 2, with 6 bases in between. CDR3 in amino acids: CASSELSNYGYTF. In DNA, the CDR3 is TGTGCCAGCAGTGAATTATCGAACTATGGCTACACCTTC.

This chain links TRBV5-4 with TRBJ2-7; 7 positions agree with TRBD2. Germline CDR1 is SGHNT and CDR2 is YYREEE (reference sequence). The CDR3 is 14 residues long. With V trimmed by 4 bases and J by 0 bases, 4 bases remained unmatched. The CDR3 nucleotides read TGTGCCAGCAGCCGAAGCGGGGTCTCCTACGAGCAGTACTTC. As protein: CASSRSGVSYEQYF.

Note on this clone: At one boundary the junction diverges from the germline segment, which might be a read error. The V gene is TRBV2, the J gene TRBJ2-3; D is perhaps TRBD1 (5 bases). Germline CDR1 SNHLY, CDR2 FYNNEI. The CDR3 contains 13 residues. CDR3: CASSRPETETQYF. The DNA of the CDR3 is TGTGCCAGCAGCCGTCCAGAGACAGAAACGCAGTATTTT.

The count of this clone is one. The V gene is TRBV27, the J gene TRBJ1-3, with D maybe TRBD1 (5 bases). Germline V gene data show CDR1 as MNHEY and CDR2 as SMNVEV (reference sequence). The length of the CDR3 is 13 residues. The V end lost 4 bases, the J end lost 4 bases, and 8 bases lay between the germline ends. The DNA for the CDR3 is TGTGCCAGCAGTTATTCAGGGGGAAACACCATATATTTT. Its translation is CASSYSGGNTIYF.

This chain connects TRBV18 to TRBJ2-1; D uncertain. Germline V gene data show CDR1 as KGHSH and CDR2 as LQKENI. V was pared by 3 bases and J by 7 bases, with 7 bases between. The length of the CDR3 is 12 residues. The CDR3 here is CASSPFTNEQFF. For the CDR3, the DNA is TGTGCCAGCTCACCTTTCACAAATGAGCAGTTCTTC.

The rearrangement links TRBV30 to TRBJ1-4; TRBD1 might be the D (6 bases). The CDR3 runs 14 residues. The germline V gene encodes CDR1 GTSNPN and CDR2 SVGIG (reference sequence). Deletions cut 8 bases from V and 1 base from J, with 14 bases between. The CDR3 coding sequence is TGTGCCGGGCGAGGGGGGCGAACTAATGAAAAACTGTTTTTT. It codes for CAGRGGRTNEKLFF.

The chain recombines TRBV11-2 with TRBJ2-2, with 8 bases that match TRBD2. CDR3 length equals 17 residues. J lost 13 bases, V lost 4 bases, and 20 bases had no gene match. Per the germline V gene, CDR1 is SGHAT and CDR2 is FQNNGV. The CDR3 region is CASSSSKRGYYRMGLFF. The CDR3 DNA is TGTGCCAGCAGCTCATCAAAGCGGGGGTATTACCGAATGGGGCTGTTTTTT.

V usage is TRBV6-6 and J usage is TRBJ2-1, with 11 bases aligning to TRBD2. Looked up from germline, CDR1 is MNHNY and CDR2 is SVGAGI (reference sequence). V lost 7 bases to trimming and J lost 4 bases; unmatched junction nucleotides: 3. This CDR3 has 14 amino acids. CDR3: CASIRLAGYNEQFF. DNA for the CDR3: TGTGCCAGCATTCGACTAGCGGGGTACAATGAGCAGTTCTTC.

The chain recombines TRBV7-2 with TRBJ2-7; 9 positions agree with TRBD1. From germline, CDR1 is SGHTA and CDR2 FQGNSA. With 5 bases clipped from V and 2 bases from J, the junction kept 4 bases outside the gene matches. This CDR3 spans 14 amino acids. CDR3 protein: CASSPDRGTYEQYF. Here the CDR3 DNA reads TGTGCCAGCAGCCCGGACAGGGGCACCTACGAGCAGTACTTC.

The chain joins TRBV5-1 to TRBJ2-5; 8 bases match TRBD1. V was pared by 4 bases and J by 5 bases, with 7 bases of the junction left unmatched. The CDR3 contains 14 residues. Per the germline V gene, CDR1 is SGHRS and CDR2 is YFSETQ. CDR3 region: CASSPQGAGETQYF. Written as DNA, the CDR3 is TGCGCCAGCAGCCCCCAGGGGGCGGGCGAGACCCAGTACTTC.

This chain joins TRBV30 and TRBJ2-1; 7 bases line up with TRBD2. The CDR3 spans 16 residues. From germline, CDR1 is GTSNPN and CDR2 SVGIG (reference sequence). V was clipped by 4 bases and J by 0 bases; unmatched bases: 9. CDR3 sequence reads: CAWTSGFLISYNEQFF. The CDR3 bases are TGTGCCTGGACTAGCGGATTTCTAATCTCCTACAATGAGCAGTTCTTC.

The chain employs TRBV7-8 and TRBJ1-1; weak D call: TRBD1 (5 bases). This CDR3 is built from 13 residues. From germline, CDR1 is SGHVS and CDR2 FQNEAQ. Trimming stripped 3 bases from V and 7 bases from J, with 12 bases between. The CDR3 coding sequence is TGTGCCAGCAGCTTTGGGGGGACGGGTGAAGCTTTCTTT. Its protein product is CASSFGGTGEAFF.

The chain employs TRBV15 and TRBJ1-6; 7 bases line up with TRBD1. Germline trimming cut 4 bases from V and 9 bases from J; bases unmatched to any gene: 12. Germline lookup yields CDR1 LNHNV and CDR2 YYDKDF (reference sequence). The CDR3 runs to 16 residues. The CDR3 region has the DNA TGTGCCACCAGCACTCAGAGAGGGGGCTTGGGTTCACCCCTCCACTTT. Translating gives CATSTQRGGLGSPLHF.

This sequence joins TRBV28 and TRBJ2-7; a weak D match, TRBD1 (5 bases). Trimming shortened V by 1 base and J by 2 bases, and 9 bases separated the two germline ends. The germline gives CDR1 MDHEN, CDR2 SYDVKM. CDR3 size: 14 residues. CDR3 DNA: TGTGCCAGCAGTTTATTAACAGGCACCTACGAGCAGTACTTC. Amino acids: CASSLLTGTYEQYF.

This chain uses TRBV9 with TRBJ2-5; TRBD2 agrees at 8 bases. After removal of 2 bases from V and 2 bases from J, the junction contained 8 bases not matched to a gene. The CDR3 loop spans 16 amino acids. CDR1 is SGDLS, CDR2 YYNGEE, per germline. This CDR3 reads CASSVRGSGGQETQYF. As DNA, the CDR3 is TGTGCCAGCAGCGTTCGGGGAAGCGGGGGACAAGAGACCCAGTACTTC.